Below, 16 T cell receptor beta chains from the same sample are listed, as sequenced in a study of blood T cell repertoires in COVID-19. The assay was immunoSEQ multiplex PCR, and TCRdb's table has in-frame clones only and misses some. Of under 400,000 clones listed, around 87% are singletons. Specimen: PBMCs or T cells enriched from blood (not recorded which). Receptor source: a man between 40 and 49 years old in a cohort exposed to, infected with or recovered from COVID-19 (not recorded which).

This sequence joins TRBV3-1 (or the pseudogene TRBV3-2) and TRBJ1-4; TRBD1 matches 9 bases. After removal of 4 bases from V and 12 bases from J, the junction contained 6 bases not matched to a gene. CDR3 length equals 13 residues. Germline CDR1 and CDR2: LGHDT and YNNKEL (reference sequence). The DNA for the CDR3 is TGTGCCAGCAGCCCTAGGACAGGGGAGGAACTGTTTTTT. Its translation is CASSPRTGEELFF.

Here the CDR3 DNA reads TGTGCCATCAGTCTGGAGGACAGGGGTAGTTATGGCTACACCTTC. This encodes CAISLEDRGSYGYTF. The V and J genes are TRBV10-3 and TRBJ1-2; 9 bases align to TRBD1. The CDR3 contains 15 residues. CDR1 ENHRY and CDR2 SYGVKD come from the germline V gene. The ends lost 5 bases at V and 5 bases at J; junction bases unmatched: 9.

This clone was seen a single time. The J gene is TRBJ1-4, the V gene TRBV30; 7 bases are shared with TRBD1. Losses at the gene ends were 1 base for V and 7 bases for J; bases not matched to a gene: 6. Germline V gene data show CDR1 as GTSNPN and CDR2 as SVGIG (reference sequence). The CDR3 totals 14 residues. The CDR3, as DNA: TGTGCCTGGAGTGGGGGACAGCGTCCTGAAAAACTGTTTTTT. Translated: CAWSGGQRPEKLFF.

The chain couples TRBV7-9 to TRBJ2-7; 8 nucleotides line up with TRBD1. V gave up 6 bases and J gave up 6 bases; unmatched junction bases: 4. Germline CDR1 reads SEHNR; CDR2 reads FQNEAQ (reference sequence). This CDR3 is built from 12 residues. The CDR3 is CASSTDRGEQYF. Here the CDR3 DNA reads TGTGCCAGCAGTACCGACAGGGGCGAGCAGTACTTC.

J is TRBJ1-2 and V is TRBV28; tentatively, D is TRBD1 (6 bases). Germline CDR1 is MDHEN and CDR2 is SYDVKM. Trimming stripped 8 bases from V and 4 bases from J, with 17 bases between. The CDR3 has 14 amino acids. CDR3 sequence (DNA): TGTGCCAGCGCTCCGGGACAAATAACCTATGGCTACACCTTC. Translating it yields CASAPGQITYGYTF.

V gene TRBV7-2 combines with J gene TRBJ1-5; 9 bases are a match to TRBD1. After removal of 5 bases from V and 0 bases from J, the junction contained 5 bases not matched to a gene. Germline V lookup: CDR1 SGHTA, CDR2 FQGNSA. This CDR3 contains 16 residues. The CDR3 DNA reads as TGTGCCAGCAGCGGAGACAGGGGGAATAGCAATCAGCCCCAGCATTTT. This gives the protein CASSGDRGNSNQPQHF.

J is TRBJ2-5 and V is TRBV5-4, with 7 bases matching TRBD2. Germline-derived CDR1 and CDR2 are SGHNT and YYREEE (reference sequence). V was clipped by 4 bases and J by 2 bases; unmatched bases: 5. CDR3 length: 14 amino acids. CDR3 sequence: CASSGGGTQETQYF. CDR3 DNA sequence: TGTGCCAGCAGCGGCGGGGGAACTCAAGAGACCCAGTACTTC.

V and J are TRBV5-1 and TRBJ2-4; TRBD1 might be the D (5 bases). The ends were cut back, 4 bases at V and 6 bases at J, with 17 bases in the middle. CDR3 length: 15 amino acids. CDR1 and CDR2 from the germline V gene are SGHRS and YFSETQ. The CDR3 sequence: CASSPTPETVNIQYF. In DNA form, the CDR3 reads TGCGCCAGCAGCCCCACTCCCGAGACAGTAAACATTCAGTACTTC.

V usage is TRBV25-1 and J usage is TRBJ1-1; 7 bases are a match to TRBD1. The trim removed 4 bases at V and 4 bases at J, leaving 3 bases unmatched. Germline V gene lookup returns CDR1 MGHDK and CDR2 SYGVNS. This CDR3 has 13 amino acids. CDR3 nucleotides: TGTGCCAGCAGTGGGGCAGGGGGCACTGAAGCTTTCTTT. As protein: CASSGAGGTEAFF.

The V and J genes are TRBV5-1 and TRBJ2-7; 11 nucleotides agree with TRBD2. CDR3 length equals 14 residues. V shed 4 bases and J 5 bases; nucleotides not matched to a gene: 5. Germline V lookup: CDR1 SGHRS, CDR2 YFSETQ. The CDR3 here is CASSQLAGANEQYF. The CDR3 DNA is TGCGCCAGCAGCCAACTAGCGGGAGCAAACGAGCAGTACTTC.

This rearrangement joins TRBV27 to TRBJ2-7, with a weak D call TRBD1 (6 bases). Trimming cost V 2 bases and J 4 bases, with 12 bases left between them. The CDR3 contains 14 residues. From germline, CDR1 is MNHEY and CDR2 SMNVEV (reference sequence). The chain's CDR3 is CASSLHPTGYEQYF. For the CDR3, the DNA is TGTGCCAGCAGTTTACACCCGACAGGTTACGAGCAGTACTTC.

V gene TRBV28 combines with J gene TRBJ2-1; no firm D call. The V end was cut by 2 bases, the J end by 9 bases, with 17 bases between. The V gene's germline CDR1 is MDHEN and CDR2 SYDVKM. The CDR3 spans 15 residues. CDR3 sequence (DNA): TGTGCCAGCAGTTTAATATCCCGCAACAGTGGTGAGCAGTTCTTC. Translating gives CASSLISRNSGEQFF.

This clone was seen a few times. V gene TRBV27 combines with J gene TRBJ2-7; TRBD1 might be the D (5 bases). CDR1 is MNHEY and CDR2 is SMNVEV in the germline V gene (reference sequence). This CDR3 comprises 12 residues. Trimming removed 2 bases at V and 4 bases at J, with 6 bases between. The CDR3 sequence: CASSLRGYEQYF. CDR3 DNA sequence: TGTGCCAGCAGTTTAAGGGGATACGAGCAGTACTTC.

The rearrangement joins TRBV6-5 to TRBJ1-2, with a tentative D call TRBD1 (5 bases). The CDR3 consists of 15 residues. The V gene lost 5 bases and the J gene lost 1 base, with 14 bases spanning the gap. The germline V gene encodes CDR1 MNHEY and CDR2 SVGAGI. The DNA of the CDR3 is TGTGCCAGCAGTACGGGGACTTCTCTTAACTATGGCTACACCTTC. Translating it yields CASSTGTSLNYGYTF.

This chain connects TRBV4-1 to TRBJ2-1, with 12 bases fitting TRBD2. Germline values: CDR1 MGHRA, CDR2 YSYEKL. The CDR3 consists of 20 residues. V lost 0 bases to trimming and J lost 7 bases; unmatched junction nucleotides: 16. CDR3 nucleotide sequence: TGCGCCAGCAGCCAAGATTTGGGGGGACTAGCGGGTTCTAAGGGGAATGAGCAGTTCTTC. Its protein is CASSQDLGGLAGSKGNEQFF.

V and J are TRBV2 and TRBJ2-1; 7 bases match TRBD1. The germline V gene has CDR1 SNHLY and CDR2 FYNNEI. The junction had 11 bases not matched to a gene; V was cut back by 6 bases and J by 6 bases. The CDR3 covers 15 residues. In nucleotides, the CDR3 is TGTGCCAGCAGGAAAGGGGACAGCCCTCGCAATGAGCAGTTCTTC. It yields the protein CASRKGDSPRNEQFF.